These 26 T cell receptor beta chains share one sample of origin, sequenced in a study of PD-1 blockade in mismatch repair-deficient tumors (dated by TCRdb to 2015 to 2018). Library generation was performed with the immunoSEQ multiplex PCR assay. TCRdb provides this immuneACCESS table in a form limited to in-frame rearrangements. Some clones are lacking; in checked studies, under half of them reflect an unresolved V gene, and why the rest are absent is not known. This sample comprises 60,000 to 65,000 clones, about nine tenths of them detected only once. The ten largest make up roughly 13% of the sample. Here the sequenced sample was peripheral blood, taken 52 weeks after starting pembrolizumab. The source of these receptors is an adult with mismatch repair-deficient cancer.

This chain joins TRBV6-5 and TRBJ2-7; 7 bases align to TRBD2. The CDR3 sequence is 16 residues long. V was pared by 1 base and J by 0 bases, with 6 bases of the junction left unmatched. The germline V gene has CDR1 MNHEY and CDR2 SVGAGI. In DNA form, the CDR3 reads TGTGCCAGCAGTTACTACCAGCGGGGATACTCCTACGAGCAGTACTTC. Amino acids: CASSYYQRGYSYEQYF.

Of note for this clone: Germline and junction disagree at one end, which may indicate a read error. DNA of the CDR3: TGCGCCAGCAACCAAGATATGACAGGGGCAGGGGAGACCCAGTACTTC. The encoded protein is CASNQDMTGAGETQYF. The V and J genes are TRBV4-1 and TRBJ2-5, with 8 bases identical to TRBD1. This CDR3 region has 16 residues. The germline V gene has CDR1 MGHRA and CDR2 YSYEKL.

The rearrangement uses TRBV19 and TRBJ2-1, with D possibly matching TRBD2 (6 bases). The CDR3 runs to 20 residues. Germline CDR1 LNHDA, CDR2 SQIVND (reference sequence). Trimming left V 5 bases short and J 6 bases short, with 32 bases between. The CDR3 protein is CASSPTTPSGAGLSINEQFF. CDR3 DNA sequence: TGTGCCAGTAGTCCTACGACCCCATCTGGGGCGGGACTGTCGATCAATGAGCAGTTCTTC.

J is TRBJ2-1 and V is TRBV5-8, with TRBD2 identical over 10 bases. The trim removed 2 bases at V and 2 bases at J, leaving 1 base unmatched. Germline-derived CDR1 and CDR2 are SGHTS and YDEGEE. This CDR3 is built from 15 residues. The CDR3 coding sequence is TGTGCCAGCAGCTTAGGACTAGCGGCCTACAATGAGCAGTTCTTC. Its translation is CASSLGLAAYNEQFF.

CDR3 sequence: CAWSLFVGTEAFF. The CDR3 DNA reads TGTGCCTGGAGTCTATTCGTGGGAACTGAAGCTTTCTTT. This chain connects TRBV30 to TRBJ1-1, with D uncertain. Germline V CDR1 and CDR2: GTSNPN, SVGIG (reference sequence). V lost 2 bases, J lost 5 bases, and 12 bases lay in between. This CDR3 contains 13 residues.

The V gene is TRBV7-8, the J gene TRBJ1-5; D perhaps matches TRBD1 (6 bases). V was clipped by 5 bases and J by 5 bases, with 22 bases between them. CDR1 and CDR2 (germline): SGHVS, FQNEAQ. The CDR3 spans 17 residues. As DNA, the CDR3 is TGTGCCAGCAGCCTACAGGGCAGCCATCTATATCATCAGCCCCAGCATTTT. Translated: CASSLQGSHLYHQPQHF.

The CDR3 region is CASSLMFDEQFF. The CDR3 DNA sequence: TGTGCCAGCAGCTTAATGTTTGATGAGCAGTTCTTC. The chain has TRBV13 and TRBJ2-1; D ambiguous. Germline lookup yields CDR1 PRHDT and CDR2 FYEKMQ (reference sequence). With 2 bases removed from V and 8 bases from J, the gap between germline ends came to 7 bases. The CDR3 is made up of 12 amino acids.

V usage is TRBV5-1 and J usage is TRBJ2-5; D is unresolved. Trimming stripped 5 bases from V and 3 bases from J, with 23 bases between. This CDR3 region has 17 residues. The germline V gene encodes CDR1 SGHRS and CDR2 YFSETQ. CDR3 sequence reads: CASSLPGDGELKETQYF. DNA of the CDR3: TGCGCCAGCAGTCTACCCGGTGACGGAGAATTAAAAGAGACCCAGTACTTC.

CDR3 nucleotides: TGCGCCAGCAGCCCCAGGGGCCTCAGCTCCTACGAGCAGTACTTC. Translated, it gives CASSPRGLSSYEQYF. The chain carries TRBV4-1 and TRBJ2-7; D might be TRBD1 (6 bases). Germline V gene data show CDR1 as MGHRA and CDR2 as YSYEKL. This CDR3 has 15 amino acids. Between the trimmed V and J ends, which lost 4 bases and 0 bases, there was a span of 13 bases.

The genes are TRBV28 and TRBJ2-7; TRBD2 matches 11 bases. Germline CDR1 MDHEN, CDR2 SYDVKM. With 3 bases clipped from V and 4 bases from J, the junction kept 8 bases outside the gene matches. This CDR3 is built from 16 residues. The CDR3 spells CASSFPPTSGTYEQYF. CDR3 DNA: TGTGCCAGCAGTTTCCCTCCGACTAGCGGGACGTACGAGCAGTACTTC.

V usage is TRBV6-6 and J usage is TRBJ2-2; tentatively, D is TRBD1 (5 bases). The CDR3 extends over 14 amino acids. Deletions cut 5 bases from V and 4 bases from J, with 11 bases between. Per the germline V gene, CDR1 is MNHNY and CDR2 is SVGAGI (reference sequence). This chain's CDR3 is CASSPQGITGELFF. DNA of the CDR3: TGTGCCAGCAGTCCGCAGGGAATCACCGGGGAGCTGTTTTTT.

This clone is a singleton in its sample. The rearrangement uses TRBV28 and TRBJ2-1; no clear D. The CDR3 is made up of 14 amino acids. Between the trimmed V and J ends, which lost 3 bases and 7 bases, there was a span of 13 bases. Germline V gives CDR1 MDHEN, CDR2 SYDVKM. The CDR3 region has the DNA TGTGCCAGCAGTTTTGGCGGTCCAGGAAATGAGCAGTTCTTC. Its translation is CASSFGGPGNEQFF.

V and J are TRBV2 and TRBJ1-6; TRBD1 might be the D (5 bases). Germline loops: CDR1 SNHLY, CDR2 FYNNEI. The CDR3 extends over 15 amino acids. V shed 0 bases and J shed 7 bases, with 10 bases lying between them. Here the CDR3 reads CASSEAQGPNSPLHF. For the CDR3, the DNA is TGTGCCAGCAGTGAAGCTCAGGGCCCCAATTCACCCCTCCACTTT.

This chain links TRBV19 with TRBJ2-1; TRBD2 might be the D (5 bases). The length of the CDR3 is 17 residues. V lost 3 bases, J lost 0 bases, and 15 bases lay in between. Per germline, CDR1 LNHDA and CDR2 SQIVND (reference sequence). The CDR3 loop reads CASSISSGSSSYNEQFF. Here the CDR3 DNA reads TGTGCCAGTAGTATCTCCTCGGGGTCAAGCTCCTACAATGAGCAGTTCTTC. Drawing the rest from reference TRBV19 and TRBJ2-1, the complete variable domain is DGGITQSPKYLFRKEGQNVTLSCEQNLNHDAMYWYRQDPGQGLRLIYYSQIVNDFQKGDIAEGYSVSREKKESFPLTVTSAQKNPTAFYLCASSISSGSSSYNEQFFGPGTRLTVL.

The rearrangement joins TRBV5-4 to TRBJ2-1, with D hard to call. With 4 bases removed from V and 8 bases from J, the gap between germline ends came to 10 bases. The CDR3 extends over 12 amino acids. Germline V gene sequence: CDR1 SGHNT, CDR2 YYREEE (reference sequence). This chain's CDR3 is CASSNSRHEQFF. In DNA, the CDR3 is TGTGCCAGCAGCAATTCGCGACATGAGCAGTTCTTC.

This clone occurred a few times. This chain connects TRBV15 to TRBJ2-1; 11 bases match TRBD2. This CDR3 has 14 residues. The germline CDR1 and CDR2 sequences are LNHNV and YYDKDF (reference sequence). The trim removed 8 bases at V and 10 bases at J, leaving 10 bases unmatched. Here the CDR3 reads CATGTSGSPEEQFF. CDR3 sequence (DNA): TGTGCCACCGGGACTAGCGGTAGTCCGGAGGAGCAGTTCTTC.

The gene calls are TRBV5-4 and TRBJ1-1, with a possible D match to TRBD1 (5 bases). CDR3 length: 12 amino acids. The germline V gene encodes CDR1 SGHNT and CDR2 YYREEE (reference sequence). V dropped 4 bases and J dropped 3 bases, with 7 bases sitting between them. The CDR3 is CASSLRDTEAFF. The DNA of the CDR3 is TGTGCCAGCAGCCTCAGGGACACTGAAGCTTTCTTT.

V is TRBV6-4 and J is TRBJ2-3; a weak D match, TRBD1 (6 bases). The CDR3 totals 14 residues. V lost 3 bases, J lost 3 bases, and 10 bases lay in between. Germline values: CDR1 MRHNA, CDR2 SNTAGT. CDR3 amino acids: CASSEAGETDTQYF. In DNA form, the CDR3 reads TGTGCCAGCAGTGAGGCAGGGGAAACAGATACGCAGTATTTT.

The CDR3 region has the DNA TGTGCCAGCAGCTTACCCCCGCGCCGCTCTGGGGCCAACGTCCTGACTTTC. Protein: CASSLPPRRSGANVLTF. The gene calls are TRBV7-9 and TRBJ2-6; no clear D. Germline V CDR1 and CDR2: SEHNR, FQNEAQ (reference sequence). CDR3 length equals 17 residues. Trimming shortened V by 2 bases and J by 0 bases, and 11 bases separated the two germline ends.

The CDR3 protein is CASSLVGDLVAETQYF. CDR3 coding DNA: TGTGCCAGCAGCTTAGTAGGGGATTTGGTCGCGGAGACCCAGTACTTC. The chain employs TRBV11-2 and TRBJ2-5; a weak D match, TRBD1 (5 bases). The germline gives CDR1 SGHAT, CDR2 FQNNGV. CDR3 length: 16 amino acids. V was trimmed by 1 base and J by 5 bases, leaving 17 bases between them.

The chain joins TRBV28 to TRBJ2-7; 11 positions match TRBD1. The CDR3 length is 17 residues. The germline V gene encodes CDR1 MDHEN and CDR2 SYDVKM. Unmatched junction bases numbered 10, after V lost 2 bases and J lost 4 bases. The CDR3 coding sequence is TGTGCCAGCAGTTTAACAACCGGACAGGGGGCTCTTTACGAGCAGTACTTC. Translated, it gives CASSLTTGQGALYEQYF.

The chain recombines TRBV27 with TRBJ2-1, with D possibly being TRBD1 or TRBD2 (5 bases each). V was shortened by 9 bases and J by 5 bases, with 14 bases between the two germline ends. CDR3 length: 13 amino acids. The germline CDR1 and CDR2 sequences are MNHEY and SMNVEV (reference sequence). The CDR3 nucleotides read TGTGCCAGTGGGGACCTCTCAAACAATGAGCAGTTCTTC. Translating gives CASGDLSNNEQFF.

The chain employs TRBV6-6 and TRBJ2-7; D is uncertain. From germline, CDR1 is MNHNY and CDR2 SVGAGI (reference sequence). V lost 4 bases to trimming and J lost 0 bases, with 7 bases between them. The CDR3 consists of 13 residues. CDR3 residues: CASSWGISYEQYF. CDR3 DNA: TGTGCCAGCAGTTGGGGTATCTCCTACGAGCAGTACTTC.

The J gene is TRBJ1-2, the V gene TRBV6-6, with unresolved D. The germline CDR1 and CDR2 sequences are MNHNY and SVGAGI (reference sequence). Trimming removed 2 bases from V and 4 bases from J, with 5 bases in between. CDR3 length: 12 residues. Here the CDR3 DNA reads TGTGCCAGCAGTTACAATGGCTATGGCTACACCTTC. Translated, it gives CASSYNGYGYTF.

The chain uses TRBV4-2 and TRBJ1-5; TRBD1 matches at 7 bases. V shed 5 bases, J shed 6 bases, and the junction held 4 bases outside the gene matches. The CDR3 contains 13 residues. Germline V CDR1 and CDR2: LGHNA, YNFKEQ. In DNA form, the CDR3 reads TGTGCCAGCAGCGACAGGGTCAGTCAGCCCCAGCATTTT. Amino acids: CASSDRVSQPQHF.

V is TRBV4-2 and J is TRBJ2-3; no reliable D call. Germline assignment: CDR1 LGHNA and CDR2 YNFKEQ. The CDR3 extends over 15 amino acids. Between the trimmed V and J ends, which lost 0 bases and 1 base, there was a span of 8 bases. DNA for the CDR3: TGTGCCAGCAGCCAAGATCGTATCGGCACAGATACGCAGTATTTT. Its protein product is CASSQDRIGTDTQYF.